These 14 T cell receptor beta chains originate from one sample sequenced in a study of blood T cell repertoires in COVID-19. TCRdb's copy holds only in-frame clones and misses some; the assay was immunoSEQ multiplex PCR. Among approximately 230,000 clones listed, around 87% were seen once. Sample: PBMCs or T cells enriched from blood (not recorded which). The receptors originated from a woman between 25 and 40 years old with acute COVID-19.

The chain is built from TRBV6-1 and TRBJ2-7, with 10 bases aligning to TRBD2. The length of the CDR3 is 20 residues. Germline V gives CDR1 MNHNS, CDR2 SASEGT. V trimming: 3 bases; J trimming: 2 bases; junction bases outside the gene matches: 19. CDR3 amino acids: CASSEGWSSGSAPRTYEQYF. The CDR3 coding sequence is TGTGCCAGCAGTGAGGGTTGGTCTAGCGGGAGTGCCCCCCGGACCTACGAGCAGTACTTC.

The chain is built from TRBV11-2 and TRBJ1-3, with D perhaps TRBD1 (5 bases). The CDR3 consists of 16 residues. With 0 bases removed from V and 3 bases from J, the gap between germline ends came to 12 bases. CDR1 and CDR2 from the germline V gene are SGHAT and FQNNGV. This CDR3 is CASSLDLAGNGNTIYF. DNA for the CDR3: TGTGCCAGCAGCTTAGATCTGGCAGGGAATGGAAACACCATATATTTT.

J is TRBJ1-1 and V is TRBV19; D is possibly TRBD1 (5 bases). The V gene's germline CDR1 is LNHDA and CDR2 SQIVND (reference sequence). The germline V and J ends were trimmed by 1 base and 5 bases, with 14 bases remaining between them. This CDR3 contains 15 residues. In DNA, the CDR3 is TGTGCCAGTAGTATAGTAACAGGCGCAGAAACTGAAGCTTTCTTT. Protein product: CASSIVTGAETEAFF.

This chain links TRBV11-2 with TRBJ2-7, with D perhaps matching TRBD1 (6 bases). This CDR3 contains 12 residues. Germline values: CDR1 SGHAT, CDR2 FQNNGV. Deletions cut 11 bases from V and 5 bases from J, with 16 bases between. This CDR3 reads CAVQGFLHEQYF. CDR3 nucleotides: TGTGCCGTACAGGGTTTTCTCCACGAGCAGTACTTC.

The chain is built from TRBV2 and TRBJ2-2, with D hard to call. The CDR3 has 12 residues. V gave up 7 bases and J gave up 1 base, with 4 bases separating them. Germline loops: CDR1 SNHLY, CDR2 FYNNEI. The CDR3 is CASNGNTGELFF. CDR3 bases: TGTGCCAGCAACGGGAACACCGGGGAGCTGTTTTTT.

The gene calls are TRBV7-8 and TRBJ1-3; D may be TRBD1 (5 bases). CDR3 length equals 18 residues. Germline values: CDR1 SGHVS, CDR2 FQNEAQ. The V end lost 0 bases, the J end lost 0 bases, and 15 bases lay between the germline ends. DNA for the CDR3: TGTGCCAGCAGCTTAGCCGCCATATCAGGGATCTCTGGAAACACCATATATTTT. It encodes CASSLAAISGISGNTIYF.

The chain joins TRBV29-1 to TRBJ2-2; tentative D call: TRBD1 (6 bases). V was shortened by 3 bases and J by 3 bases, with 11 bases between the two germline ends. Germline lookup yields CDR1 SQVTM and CDR2 ANQGSEA. The CDR3 spans 14 residues. CDR3 DNA sequence: TGCAGCGTTGACCGACAGGACGACACCGGGGAGCTGTTTTTT. Translation: CSVDRQDDTGELFF.

The chain couples TRBV18 to TRBJ1-5; weak D call: TRBD1 (6 bases). The ends were cut back, 0 bases at V and 7 bases at J, with 13 bases in the middle. CDR1 KGHSH and CDR2 LQKENI come from the germline V gene. This CDR3 comprises 15 residues. The CDR3 DNA is TGTGCCAGCTCACCACCAGGGCAGGGGTTCCAGCCCCAGCATTTT. It is translated as CASSPPGQGFQPQHF. The full variable domain, its missing parts supplied by reference TRBV18 and TRBJ1-5, is NAGVMQNPRHLVRRRGQEARLRCSPMKGHSHVYWYRQLPEEGLKFMVYLQKENIIDESGMPKERFSAEFPKEGPSILRIQQVVRGDSAAYFCASSPPGQGFQPQHFGDGTRLSIL.

The chain has TRBV9 and TRBJ2-1; 7 bases agree with TRBD2. V gave up 3 bases and J gave up 2 bases; unmatched junction bases: 5. CDR1 is SGDLS, CDR2 YYNGEE, per germline. The CDR3 loop spans 15 amino acids. The chain's CDR3 is CASSEAGAPYNEQFF. The CDR3 DNA reads TGTGCCAGCAGCGAGGCGGGAGCCCCCTACAATGAGCAGTTCTTC.

This clone was found once. The V call is TRBV7-9, the J call TRBJ2-4; TRBD1 matches 7 bases. The germline V gene encodes CDR1 SEHNR and CDR2 FQNEAQ (reference sequence). Unmatched junction bases numbered 10, after V lost 5 bases and J lost 3 bases. This CDR3 has 16 amino acids. This chain's CDR3 is CASSGVVAGGKNIQYF. In DNA, the CDR3 is TGTGCCAGCAGCGGAGTCGTGGCAGGGGGCAAAAACATTCAGTACTTC. Based on the CDR3 plus reference TRBV7-9 and TRBJ2-4, the full variable domain is DTGVSQNPRHKITKRGQNVTFRCDPISEHNRLYWYRQTLGQGPEFLTYFQNEAQLEKSRLLSDRFSAERPKGSFSTLEIQRTEQGDSAMYLCASSGVVAGGKNIQYFGAGTRLSVL.

This sequence joins TRBV11-2 and TRBJ2-5, with D maybe TRBD2 (5 bases). The CDR3 extends over 13 amino acids. CDR1 is SGHAT, CDR2 FQNNGV, per germline. With 1 base removed from V and 5 bases from J, the gap between germline ends came to 8 bases. CDR3 sequence: CASSLGGFETQYF. The CDR3 DNA sequence: TGTGCCAGCAGCTTAGGCGGGTTTGAGACCCAGTACTTC.

The rearrangement joins TRBV21-1 to TRBJ2-1; the table calls TRBD2, which could not be checked here. TRBV21-1 is described as a pseudogene. The CDR3 loop spans 17 amino acids. The CDR3: CASSKERPSPTLNEQFF. CDR3 DNA sequence: TGTGCCAGCAGCAAAGAGCGACCTAGTCCCACACTCAATGAGCAGTTCTTC.

This chain links TRBV6-5 with TRBJ2-3; 9 positions match TRBD2. Trimming cost V 11 bases and J 1 base; bases outside gene matches: 4. This CDR3 comprises 13 residues. CDR1 is MNHEY, CDR2 SVGAGI, per germline. CDR3 residues: CAGLASRTDTQYF. CDR3 coding DNA: TGTGCCGGACTAGCGTCGCGCACAGATACGCAGTATTTT.

This clone was detected only a few times. The rearrangement links TRBV28 to TRBJ1-6; 10 bases align to TRBD1. V shed 3 bases and J 11 bases; nucleotides not matched to a gene: 4. From germline, CDR1 is MDHEN and CDR2 SYDVKM. The length of the CDR3 is 14 residues. CDR3 in amino acids: CASSFGTGVAPLHF. CDR3 nucleotides: TGTGCCAGCAGTTTTGGGACAGGGGTTGCACCCCTCCACTTT.